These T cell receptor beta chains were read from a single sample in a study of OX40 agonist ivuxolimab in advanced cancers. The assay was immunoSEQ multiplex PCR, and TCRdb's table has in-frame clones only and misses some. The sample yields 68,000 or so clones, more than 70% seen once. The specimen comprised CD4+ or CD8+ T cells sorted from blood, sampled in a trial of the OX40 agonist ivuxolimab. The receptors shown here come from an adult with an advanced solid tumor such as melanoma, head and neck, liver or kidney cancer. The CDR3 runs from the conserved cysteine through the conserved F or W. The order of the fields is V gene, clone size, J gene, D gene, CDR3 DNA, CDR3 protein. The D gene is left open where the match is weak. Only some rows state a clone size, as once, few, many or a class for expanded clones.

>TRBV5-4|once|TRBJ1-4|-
TGTGCCAGCAGCGTGACGGGAGGCGAAAAACTGTTTTTT
CASSVTGGEKLFF
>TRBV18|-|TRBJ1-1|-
TGTGCCAGCTCACCTAGACAGGCTATGAACACTGAAGCTTTCTTT
CASSPRQAMNTEAFF
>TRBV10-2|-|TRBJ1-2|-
TGCGCCAGCAACTCGGGTGGGCGGAGGAACTATGGCTACACCTTC
CASNSGGRRNYGYTF
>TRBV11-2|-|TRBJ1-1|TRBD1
TGTGCCAGCAGGTCTAACAGGGGGGTAGCTTTCTTT
CASRSNRGVAFF
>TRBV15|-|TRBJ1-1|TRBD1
TGTGCCACCAGCAGAGCTGGGACAGGTAATGGAGAAGCTTTCTTT
CATSRAGTGNGEAFF
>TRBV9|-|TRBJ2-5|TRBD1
TGTGCCAGCAGCCCACGGACAGGAAACTTACAAGAGACCCAGTACTTC
CASSPRTGNLQETQYF
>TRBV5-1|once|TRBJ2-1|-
TGCGCCAGCAGCTTGTGGGGTAATGAGCAGTTCTTC
CASSLWGNEQFF
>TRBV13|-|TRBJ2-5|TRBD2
TGTGCCAGCAGCTTAGGCCTAGTAGCGGGTATCCAAGAGACCCAGTACTTC
CASSLGLVAGIQETQYF
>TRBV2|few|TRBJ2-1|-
TGTGCCAGCAGGGCCCGGGGAGCCCTAACCTACAATGAGCAGTTCTTC
CASRARGALTYNEQFF
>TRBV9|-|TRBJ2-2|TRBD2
TGTGCCAGCAGCGTACAACGGGAGGGGACCGGGGAGCTGTTTTTT
CASSVQREGTGELFF
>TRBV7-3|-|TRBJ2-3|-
TGTGCCAGCAGCTTGAGGACCGCAACGGATACGCAGTATTTT
CASSLRTATDTQYF
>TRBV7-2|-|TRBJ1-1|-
TGTGCCAGCAGCCCCCCCGGGGGGAGGGGCACTGAAGCTTTCTTT
CASSPPGGRGTEAFF
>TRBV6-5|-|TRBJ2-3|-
TGTGCCAGCAGTCCTCGCGTGAGCACAGATACGCAGTATTTT
CASSPRVSTDTQYF
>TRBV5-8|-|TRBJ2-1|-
TGTGCCAGCAGCTTGGAATTCTCCTACAATGAGCAGTTCTTC
CASSLEFSYNEQFF
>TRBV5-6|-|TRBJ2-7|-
TGTGCCAGCAGCTTGGACAAGTACGAGCAGTACTTC
CASSLDKYEQYF
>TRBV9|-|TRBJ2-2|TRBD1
TGTGCCAGCAGCGTAGTCTACGGGACAGGGGACGGCGGGGAGCTGTTTTTT
CASSVVYGTGDGGELFF
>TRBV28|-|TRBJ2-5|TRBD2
TGTGCCAGCAGTTTATCGCAGTCGGGGGGGACCCAGTACTTC
CASSLSQSGGTQYF
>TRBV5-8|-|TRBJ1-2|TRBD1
TGTGCCAGCAGCTTGGCCGGGACAGAGTATAACTATGGCTACACCTTC
CASSLAGTEYNYGYTF
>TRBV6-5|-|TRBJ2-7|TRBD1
TGTGCCAGCAGTTACCAGGGGGTATCCTACGAGCAGTACTTC
CASSYQGVSYEQYF
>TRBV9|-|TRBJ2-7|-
TGTGCCAGCAGCGAGCAGACAGATTCCTACGAGCAGTACTTC
CASSEQTDSYEQYF
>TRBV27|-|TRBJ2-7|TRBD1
TGTGCCAGCAGTTTGGACAGGCTATACGAGCAGTACTTC
CASSLDRLYEQYF
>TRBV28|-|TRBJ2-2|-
TGTGCCAGCAGTTTACTATCCCGGGAGCTGTTTTTT
CASSLLSRELFF
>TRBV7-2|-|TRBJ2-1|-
TGTGCCAGCAGCTTAGCGGGGGTCTACAATGAGCAGTTCTTC
CASSLAGVYNEQFF
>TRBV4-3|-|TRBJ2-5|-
TGCGCCAGCTCTAAGGGGCAGGGGCAAGAGACCCAGTACTTC
CASSKGQGQETQYF
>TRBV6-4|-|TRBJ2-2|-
TGTGCCAGCAGTGAAGGGTACGACACCGGGGAGCTGTTTTTT
CASSEGYDTGELFF
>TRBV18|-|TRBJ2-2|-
TGTGCCAGCTCACCTTCTGCGGGGGCGATAGCCGGGGAGCTGTTTTTT
CASSPSAGAIAGELFF
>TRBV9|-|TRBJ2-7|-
TGTGCCAGCAGCGTAGCGACTAACTCCTACGAGCAGTACTTC
CASSVATNSYEQYF
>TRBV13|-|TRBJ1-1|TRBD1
TGTGCCAGCAGCTTTGGGGACAGGGGGCAAACTGAAGCTTTCTTT
CASSFGDRGQTEAFF
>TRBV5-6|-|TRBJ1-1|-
TGTGCCAGCAGCTCCCTCCTACAGGGGAACACTGAAGCTTTCTTT
CASSSLLQGNTEAFF
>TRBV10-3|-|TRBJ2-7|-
TGTGCCATCTCCCCCGGAGGTATCCGAGAGCAGTACTTC
CAISPGGIREQYF
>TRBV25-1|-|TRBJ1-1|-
TGTGCCAGCAGTCTGCAGGGGAGGGGGTACACTGAAGCTTTCTTT
CASSLQGRGYTEAFF
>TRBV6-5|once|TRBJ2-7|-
TGTGCCAGCAGTTACATAAGGGAGCAGTACTTC
CASSYIREQYF
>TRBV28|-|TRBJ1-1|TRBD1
TGTGCCAGCGACGTGGGGACAGGGCATGCTTTCTTT
CASDVGTGHAFF
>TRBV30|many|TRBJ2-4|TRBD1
TGTGCCTACCACGGACAGGCGGAAAACATTCAGTACTTC
CAYHGQAENIQYF
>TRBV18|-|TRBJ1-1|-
TGTGCCAGCTCCCCCCGAGCCGAGGGGAACACTGAAGCTTTCTTT
CASSPRAEGNTEAFF
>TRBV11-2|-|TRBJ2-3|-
TGTGCCAGCAGCTTAGGCGGGAACCCGACAGATACGCAGTATTTT
CASSLGGNPTDTQYF
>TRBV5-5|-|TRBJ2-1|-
TGTGCCAGCAGCGCAAAAGGAAACTCCTACAATGAGCAGTTCTTC
CASSAKGNSYNEQFF
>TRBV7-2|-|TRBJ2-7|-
TGTGCCAGCAGCTTAGATGCAGGCTCACGGGGGCGGGAGCAGTACTTC
CASSLDAGSRGREQYF
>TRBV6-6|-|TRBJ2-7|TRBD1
TGTGCCAGCAGTTACTTGACAGGGGCGCCCTACGAGCAGTACTTC
CASSYLTGAPYEQYF
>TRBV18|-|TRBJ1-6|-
TGTGCCAGCTCAAGCGGGGGGGATTCACCCCTCCACTTT
CASSSGGDSPLHF
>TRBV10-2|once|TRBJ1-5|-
TGCGCCAGCAGTGAGAACCCCCTAAACAGGGGCAATCAGCCCCAGCATTTT
CASSENPLNRGNQPQHF
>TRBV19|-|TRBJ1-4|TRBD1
TGTGCCAGTAGCGGGACAGCCTCAACTAATGAAAAACTGTTTTTT
CASSGTASTNEKLFF
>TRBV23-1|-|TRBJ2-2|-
TGCGCCAGCAGTCAATCTCTAAGGAACGCGGGGCAGTCCGGGGAGCTGTTTTTT
CASSQSLRNAGQSGELFF
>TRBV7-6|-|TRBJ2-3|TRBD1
TGTGCCAGCAGCTTGTCCGGGACAGGGGGCGCAGATACGCAGTATTTT
CASSLSGTGGADTQYF
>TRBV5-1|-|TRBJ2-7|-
TGCGCCAGCAGCCCGGGACTGACAGCGTACGAGCAGTACTTC
CASSPGLTAYEQYF